Shown below are 3 T cell receptor beta chains from a single sample sequenced in a study of shared clonotypes between healthy human individuals. The repertoire was sequenced with immunoSEQ multiplex PCR; TCRdb's copy has only in-frame clones and lacks some. The sample carries around 1,000,000 clones, 70% to 85% recorded once. Sequenced input: memory CD4+ T cells from PBMCs. The subset denotes: CD45RA-negative fraction. These TCRs come from a young man in good health. Some clones in this sample may be carry-over from other donors' samples.

The J gene is TRBJ2-1, the V gene TRBV2; perhaps D is TRBD1 or TRBD2 (5 bases each). The CDR3 has 16 amino acids. CDR1 and CDR2 from the germline V gene are SNHLY and FYNNEI. Trimming cost V 4 bases and J 0 bases, with 13 bases left between them. CDR3: CASSGLGERSYNEQFF. The DNA of the CDR3 is TGTGCCAGCAGTGGCCTGGGGGAGCGCTCCTACAATGAGCAGTTCTTC.

V usage is TRBV18 and J usage is TRBJ1-3, with a tentative D call TRBD1 (6 bases). Germline V gene data show CDR1 as KGHSH and CDR2 as LQKENI. Trimming pared 3 bases from V and 2 bases from J, leaving 14 bases between. The CDR3 has 16 residues. The CDR3 spells CASSPSQGPAGNTIYF. CDR3 sequence (DNA): TGTGCCAGCTCACCTTCACAGGGACCGGCTGGAAACACCATATATTTT. Filled out from reference TRBV18 and TRBJ1-3, the complete variable domain reads NAGVMQNPRHLVRRRGQEARLRCSPMKGHSHVYWYRQLPEEGLKFMVYLQKENIIDESGMPKERFSAEFPKEGPSILRIQQVVRGDSAAYFCASSPSQGPAGNTIYFGEGSWLTVV.

Ten or more counts support this clone. V is TRBV6-5 and J is TRBJ1-2, with 8 bases aligning to TRBD1. This CDR3 contains 13 residues. Looked up from germline, CDR1 is MNHEY and CDR2 is SVGAGI. J was trimmed by 6 bases and V by 4 bases; bases with no gene match: 4. Here the CDR3 reads CASSSTGGHGYTF. The CDR3 nucleotides are TGTGCCAGCAGTTCCACAGGGGGTCATGGCTACACCTTC.